The sequence of this TCR beta chain was determined in a study of T cells in Graves' hyperthyroidism and ophthalmopathy. Study as a whole: Peripheral blood was secured at the point of initial diagnosis, before any treatment.

Germline V gene sequence: CDR1 LGHDT, CDR2 YNNKEL (reference sequence). Inclusive of both ends, the CDR3 amounts to 16 amino acids. More than 8 ml fresh peripheral blood yielded the PBMCs. Regions amplified from RNA transcripts were the TCR beta CDR3 regions. Carried out on the TCR CDR3, a first-round RT-PCR used the HTBI primer set. TCRdb reprocessed the multiplex PCR reads with MiXCR, giving one entry per CDR3 protein. The sample carries under 650,000 distinct CDR3 sequences, around 15% recorded once. This clonotype was seen at least ten times. The limits of the CDR3 on the DNA are not certain, so only TCRdb's listed CDR3 is given.

The V and J genes are TRBV3-1 and TRBJ2-5; TRBD1 reflects the table's D call only, with no check against the DNA. Sequencing was done on a sample of blood. This receptor was obtained from a woman aged 25 to 45 with Graves' hyperthyroidism. This chain's CDR3 is CASSQGFWRGGETQYF.